Below are 27 T cell receptor beta chains sequenced from a single sample in a study of blood T cell repertoires in COVID-19. Profiling relied on immunoSEQ multiplex PCR, and the TCRdb table lists in-frame clones only, not all of them. The sample shows about 480,000 clones, approximately 92% of them seen only once. The sequenced sample consisted of peripheral blood. The origin of the receptors is a man younger than 30 with COVID-19, enrolled during active disease.

The chain is built from TRBV14 and TRBJ2-7; the D is unclear. The CDR3 has 13 residues. Trimming stripped 4 bases from V and 4 bases from J, with 11 bases between. Per germline, CDR1 SGHDN and CDR2 FVKESK. This CDR3 is CASSRRGAYEQYF. CDR3 coding DNA: TGTGCCAGCAGCCGCCGTGGAGCGTACGAGCAGTACTTC.

This clone was picked up one time. The chain has TRBV6-5 and TRBJ2-5; D unclear. Germline V gives CDR1 MNHEY, CDR2 SVGAGI. The CDR3 runs 13 residues. Trimming removed 7 bases at V and 5 bases at J, with 14 bases between. CDR3 sequence reads: CASMVPGSETQYF. The CDR3 DNA reads TGTGCCAGCATGGTCCCAGGTTCCGAGACCCAGTACTTC.

This chain joins TRBV3-1 (or the pseudogene TRBV3-2) and TRBJ2-5; TRBD1 matches at 7 bases. V gave up 2 bases and J gave up 6 bases; unmatched junction bases: 9. CDR1 is LGHDT and CDR2 is YNNKEL in the germline V gene (reference sequence). The CDR3 extends over 15 amino acids. For the CDR3, the DNA is TGTGCCAGCAGCCAACTCTACACGGGACAGCAGACCCAGTACTTC. Protein product: CASSQLYTGQQTQYF.

CDR3 nucleotide sequence: TGTGCCAGCAGGGGCCTATGTCGTACCTACGAGCAGTACTTC. Its translation is CASRGLCRTYEQYF. This sequence joins TRBV6-7 and TRBJ2-7; D remains ambiguous. TRBV6-7 falls under the ORF class, with uncertain function. Trimming removed 6 bases from V and 2 bases from J, with 14 bases in between. There are 14 residues in the CDR3.

This chain joins TRBV6-2 or TRBV6-3 and TRBJ1-2, with D perhaps TRBD1 (6 bases). This CDR3 comprises 17 residues. Germline V gives CDR1 MNHEY, CDR2 SVGEGT. The V end was cut by 2 bases, the J end by 4 bases, with 20 bases between. The CDR3 spells CASSYTPGGRALYGYTF. The CDR3 DNA sequence: TGTGCCAGCAGTTACACCCCGGGGGGCAGGGCCCTCTATGGCTACACCTTC.

The table lists this clone with many counts. The same CDR3 can be traced to other DNA sequences in this sample. The CDR3 DNA is TGTGCCAGCAGCTCCATAGCGGGAGCGAACACCGGGGAGCTGTTTTTT. This codes for CASSSIAGANTGELFF. The chain joins TRBV7-9 to TRBJ2-2; 9 positions agree with TRBD2. Germline CDR1 and CDR2: SEHNR and FQNEAQ (reference sequence). The CDR3 is 16 amino acids. The trim removed 4 bases at V and 0 bases at J, leaving 3 bases unmatched.

The chain links TRBV7-9 to TRBJ1-1; TRBD1 might be the D (5 bases). Germline assignment: CDR1 SEHNR and CDR2 FQNEAQ (reference sequence). CDR3 size: 14 residues. Trimming took off 5 bases at V and 3 bases at J, with 13 bases between the two ends. CDR3 DNA: TGTGCCAGCAGCGCCCCCACGGGGGACACTGAAGCTTTCTTT. Translated: CASSAPTGDTEAFF.

The genes are TRBV20-1 and TRBJ1-2; possibly TRBD1 for D (6 bases). The germline V gene encodes CDR1 DFQATT and CDR2 SNEGSKA (reference sequence). The length of the CDR3 is 10 residues. V lost 7 bases to trimming and J lost 5 bases, with 8 bases between them. This CDR3 reads CSVRGYGYTF. The CDR3 DNA follows: TGCAGTGTCAGGGGATATGGCTACACCTTC.

The V and J genes are TRBV5-6 and TRBJ2-7; TRBD1 matches 7 bases. Losses at the gene ends were 1 base for V and 0 bases for J; bases not matched to a gene: 4. CDR3 length equals 15 residues. CDR1 and CDR2 from the germline V gene are SGHDT and YYEEEE. This CDR3 reads CASSLRQGNSYEQYF. The CDR3 DNA sequence: TGTGCCAGCAGCTTGAGACAGGGAAACTCCTACGAGCAGTACTTC.

This clone appeared once. This chain uses TRBV6-2 or TRBV6-3 with TRBJ2-7, with TRBD1 as a possible D gene (5 bases). The CDR3 sequence is 14 residues long. Germline V lookup: CDR1 MNHEY, CDR2 SVGEGT. V was clipped by 6 bases and J by 1 base, with 13 bases between them. CDR3 bases: TGTGCCAGCAGCGACGGACACAAATCCTACGAGCAGTACTTC. Translating gives CASSDGHKSYEQYF.

The V call is TRBV6-5, the J call TRBJ2-5; TRBD1 might be the D (5 bases). V was trimmed by 6 bases and J by 2 bases, leaving 10 bases between them. The length of the CDR3 is 13 residues. Germline CDR1 is MNHEY and CDR2 is SVGAGI. The CDR3 here is CASRADRQETQYF. The DNA of the CDR3 is TGTGCCAGCAGGGCAGACAGACAAGAGACCCAGTACTTC.

The chain has TRBV19 and TRBJ1-6; D is unclear. CDR1 and CDR2 from the germline V gene are LNHDA and SQIVND (reference sequence). CDR3 length: 15 amino acids. V was trimmed by 6 bases and J by 0 bases, leaving 9 bases between them. Here the CDR3 reads CASSSASSYNSPLHF. The CDR3 DNA reads as TGTGCCAGTAGCTCTGCGAGCTCCTATAATTCACCCCTCCACTTT.

The chain couples TRBV29-1 to TRBJ1-2; D gene unclear. Per germline, CDR1 SQVTM and CDR2 ANQGSEA. CDR3 length: 13 amino acids. V was shortened by 4 bases and J by 8 bases, with 17 bases between the two germline ends. The CDR3 DNA sequence: TGCAGCGTTGTTCCCGCTTCGCGGGGAGGCTACACCTTC. Its protein is CSVVPASRGGYTF.

The chain uses TRBV11-2 and TRBJ2-7; TRBD1 aligns across 10 bases. J gave up 4 bases and V 4 bases, and 4 bases lay outside the gene matches. Per the germline V gene, CDR1 is SGHAT and CDR2 is FQNNGV. This CDR3 is 14 amino acids long. CDR3 residues: CASSYRDRGYEQYF. For the CDR3, the DNA is TGTGCCAGCAGCTACCGGGACAGGGGATACGAGCAGTACTTC.

The chain combines TRBV5-5 with TRBJ1-5; 9 nucleotides align to TRBD1. Germline V gene lookup returns CDR1 SGHKS and CDR2 YYEKEE (reference sequence). The CDR3 is 15 amino acids. V dropped 4 bases and J dropped 6; count of bases not matched to a gene: 8. CDR3 sequence reads: CASSPSGTGIQPQHF. DNA for the CDR3: TGTGCCAGCAGCCCCTCCGGGACAGGGATTCAGCCCCAGCATTTT.

The V gene is TRBV30, the J gene TRBJ1-2; D might be TRBD1 (6 bases). The germline CDR1 and CDR2 sequences are GTSNPN and SVGIG (reference sequence). There are 14 residues in the CDR3. Trimming cost V 0 bases and J 0 bases, with 8 bases left between them. In nucleotides, the CDR3 is TGTGCCTGGAGTGTGGGGACAACTAACTATGGCTACACCTTC. It is translated as CAWSVGTTNYGYTF.

The chain carries TRBV24-1 and TRBJ1-5; D is unresolved. The ends were cut back, 2 bases at V and 9 bases at J, with 16 bases in the middle. Germline-derived CDR1 and CDR2 are KGHDR and SFDVKD. This CDR3 is built from 15 residues. The CDR3 is CATSDSRTPLSPQHF. As DNA, the CDR3 is TGTGCCACCAGTGATTCACGGACTCCCTTATCGCCCCAGCATTTT.

The chain has TRBV14 and TRBJ2-7; D is undetermined. The V gene's germline CDR1 is SGHDN and CDR2 FVKESK. The CDR3 totals 10 residues. Trimming left V 5 bases short and J 12 bases short, with 11 bases between. CDR3 in amino acids: CASSFPPRYF. The CDR3 DNA reads TGTGCCAGCAGCTTCCCTCCGCGGTACTTC.

The V call is TRBV25-1, the J call TRBJ2-1, with D possibly matching TRBD1 (5 bases). The CDR3 contains 11 residues. CDR1 is MGHDK, CDR2 SYGVNS, per germline. V shed 4 bases and J shed 8 bases, with 6 bases lying between them. The CDR3 sequence: CASSGGYEQFF. CDR3 sequence (DNA): TGTGCCAGCAGTGGGGGCTATGAGCAGTTCTTC.

V usage is TRBV7-9 and J usage is TRBJ2-1; 10 bases line up with TRBD2. The V and J ends lost 6 bases and 7 bases, in that order; junction bases with no gene match: 12. CDR3 length: 16 residues. CDR1 and CDR2 from the germline V gene are SEHNR and FQNEAQ (reference sequence). DNA for the CDR3: TGTGCCAGCAGGTCCCGAGGAGCGGGAGGGAAGAATGAGCAGTTCTTC. This encodes CASRSRGAGGKNEQFF.

The rearrangement joins TRBV5-4 to TRBJ2-5, with 12 bases lining up with TRBD2. The CDR3 spans 16 residues. V lost 3 bases and J lost 5; bases outside the gene matches: 8. CDR1 is SGHNT, CDR2 YYREEE, per germline (reference sequence). The CDR3 DNA follows: TGTGCCAGCAGCTCTCACACTAGCGGGAGGTGGGAGACCCAGTACTTC. Translated: CASSSHTSGRWETQYF.

The genes are TRBV7-2 and TRBJ1-2; D is possibly TRBD1 (5 bases). The germline CDR1 and CDR2 sequences are SGHTA and FQGNSA. The germline V and J ends were trimmed by 1 base and 6 bases, with 12 bases remaining between them. This CDR3 is built from 14 residues. The CDR3 DNA is TGTGCCAGCAGCTTAGGCTTCCAGGGTCATGGCTACACCTTC. This codes for CASSLGFQGHGYTF.

The chain combines TRBV7-9 with TRBJ2-1, with a tentative D call TRBD2 (5 bases). This CDR3 is 16 amino acids long. V was cut by 3 bases and J by 0 bases, with 12 bases left in between. CDR1 SEHNR and CDR2 FQNEAQ come from the germline V gene (reference sequence). CDR3 amino acids: CASSFRRAYSYNEQFF. The CDR3, as DNA: TGTGCCAGCAGCTTTCGGCGGGCCTACTCCTACAATGAGCAGTTCTTC.

This clone was seen once. The chain carries TRBV5-4 and TRBJ2-5, with 8 bases fitting TRBD1. Germline values: CDR1 SGHNT, CDR2 YYREEE (reference sequence). The trim removed 2 bases at V and 8 bases at J, leaving 11 bases unmatched. This CDR3 comprises 15 residues. The CDR3 DNA reads as TGTGCCAGCAGCTTTGACCGGGACAGGTTGGGTACCCAGTACTTC. Residues: CASSFDRDRLGTQYF.

This clone came up a few times. The chain is built from TRBV6-6 and TRBJ1-1; possibly TRBD1 for D (5 bases). Germline assignment: CDR1 MNHNY and CDR2 SVGAGI (reference sequence). Deletions cut 7 bases from V and 8 bases from J, with 20 bases between. The CDR3 totals 14 residues. The CDR3 region has the DNA TGTGCCAGCATGGGCCTGCGGGGACGAGCGGAAGCTTTCTTT. This codes for CASMGLRGRAEAFF.

This sequence joins TRBV7-8 and TRBJ2-3, with a weak D call TRBD1 (6 bases). This CDR3 contains 14 residues. Trimming took 1 base from V and 3 from J, leaving 8 bases between them. The germline CDR1 and CDR2 sequences are SGHVS and FQNEAQ. The CDR3 loop is CASSLVGTTDTQYF. CDR3 nucleotide sequence: TGTGCCAGCAGCTTAGTCGGGACAACAGATACGCAGTATTTT.

This chain connects TRBV28 to TRBJ2-5; 7 nucleotides line up with TRBD1. Germline V gene lookup returns CDR1 MDHEN and CDR2 SYDVKM. V gave up 8 bases and J gave up 4 bases; unmatched junction bases: 7. There are 13 residues in the CDR3. Here the CDR3 DNA reads TGTGCCAGCCTAAGGGGGCAGTTAGAGACCCAGTACTTC. Protein: CASLRGQLETQYF.